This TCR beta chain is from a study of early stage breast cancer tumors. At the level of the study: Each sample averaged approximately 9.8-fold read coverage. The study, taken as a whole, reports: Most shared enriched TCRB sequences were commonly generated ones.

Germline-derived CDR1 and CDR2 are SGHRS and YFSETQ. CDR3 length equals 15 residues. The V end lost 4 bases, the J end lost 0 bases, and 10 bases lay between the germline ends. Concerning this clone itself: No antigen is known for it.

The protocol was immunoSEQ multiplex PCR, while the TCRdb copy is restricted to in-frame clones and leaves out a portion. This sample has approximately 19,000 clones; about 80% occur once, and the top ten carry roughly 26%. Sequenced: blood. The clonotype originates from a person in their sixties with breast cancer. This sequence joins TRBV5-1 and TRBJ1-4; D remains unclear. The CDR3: CASSRYRSTNEKLFF. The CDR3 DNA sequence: TGCGCCAGCAGCCGGTATAGATCAACTAATGAAAAACTGTTTTTT.